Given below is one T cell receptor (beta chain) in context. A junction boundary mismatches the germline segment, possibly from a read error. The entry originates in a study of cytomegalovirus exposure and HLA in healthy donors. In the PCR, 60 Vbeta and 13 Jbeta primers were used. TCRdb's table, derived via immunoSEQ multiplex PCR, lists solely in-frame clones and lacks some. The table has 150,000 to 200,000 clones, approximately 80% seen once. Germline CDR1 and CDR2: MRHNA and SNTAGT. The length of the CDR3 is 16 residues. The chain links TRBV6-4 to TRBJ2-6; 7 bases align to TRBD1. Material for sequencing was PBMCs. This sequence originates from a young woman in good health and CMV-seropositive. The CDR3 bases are TGTGCCAGCAGTGTAAGAGGGGGCTCTGGGGCCAACGGCCTGACTTTC. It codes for CASSVRGGSGANGLTF.